This entry describes one T cell receptor (beta chain). Its antigen is undetermined. The investigators split CD4+ cells into a CD45RA+ naive subset and a CD45RA-negative memory subset. The germline V gene encodes CDR1 MNHEY and CDR2 SVGAGI. Between the trimmed V and J ends, which lost 0 bases and 6 bases, there was a span of 11 bases. This CDR3 comprises 15 residues. These data originate in a study of shared clonotypes between healthy human individuals. Study in general: Plates per donor: three CD4 naive, three CD4 memory, two CD8 naive, one CD8 memory. Findings of the study overall: Around 5% of naive CD4 clonotypes were shared across a handful of donors.

The repertoire was sequenced with immunoSEQ multiplex PCR; TCRdb's copy has only in-frame clones and lacks some. The profile shows 2 million to 3 million clones, more than 85% of them singletons. The receptor comes from a man aged 18 to 30 in good health. Some clones in this sample may be carry-over from other donors' samples. V is TRBV6-5 and J is TRBJ1-4, with a tentative D call TRBD1 (5 bases). The sequenced sample consisted of naive CD4+ T cells from PBMCs. Subset reported: CD45RA+ positively selected. The CDR3 DNA reads as TGTGCCAGCAGTTACTCCGGGGGATTGGATGAAAAACTGTTTTTT. Protein: CASSYSGGLDEKLFF.